A selection of T cell receptor beta chains follows, all from one sample in a study of blood T cell repertoires in COVID-19. The data were produced by immunoSEQ multiplex PCR, yet TCRdb's version contains in-frame clones alone and is incomplete. The profile shows around 300,000 clones, approximately 88% of them singletons. The sequencing input was peripheral blood. All receptors come from a woman aged 25 to 39 with COVID-19, enrolled during active disease. Both conserved end residues are part of each CDR3. A D gene is named only where the DNA matches it firmly. Size tells how often a clone was seen (once, few, many) or the class of an expanded clone, and some rows leave it out.

clone_size: -
d_call: TRBD2
v_call: TRBV5-1
j_call: TRBJ2-1
cdr3_nt: TGCGCCAGCAGCTCCCTAGCGGGGGGGCGGGGCAATGAGCAGTTCTTC
cdr3_aa: CASSSLAGGRGNEQFF

clone_size: -
d_call: -
v_call: TRBV6-5
j_call: TRBJ2-1
cdr3_nt: TGTGCCAGCAGTTTCTCAGGGGTCACTGAGCAGTTCTTC
cdr3_aa: CASSFSGVTEQFF

clone_size: -
d_call: TRBD1
v_call: TRBV18
j_call: TRBJ1-1
cdr3_nt: TGTGCCAGCTCATCTCGACCCGGACAGGGGGCAGTGGGAAACACTGAAGCTTTCTTT
cdr3_aa: CASSSRPGQGAVGNTEAFF

clone_size: -
d_call: -
v_call: TRBV3-1/TRBV3-2
j_call: TRBJ1-6
cdr3_nt: TGTGCCAGCAGCCAAGTTGACAAAGGATCACCCCTCCACTTT
cdr3_aa: CASSQVDKGSPLHF

clone_size: -
d_call: TRBD1
v_call: TRBV5-1
j_call: TRBJ1-1
cdr3_nt: TGCGCCAGCAGGTCGACAGGGCTAATTCCCACTGAAGCTTTCTTT
cdr3_aa: CASRSTGLIPTEAFF

clone_size: once
d_call: -
v_call: TRBV12-3/TRBV12-4
j_call: TRBJ1-3
cdr3_nt: TGTGCCAGCAGTTTCCAGGGAAACACCATATATTTT
cdr3_aa: CASSFQGNTIYF

clone_size: -
d_call: -
v_call: TRBV3-1/TRBV3-2
j_call: TRBJ1-1
cdr3_nt: TGTGCCAGCAGCCAATCAGGGATTGAAGCTTTCTTT
cdr3_aa: CASSQSGIEAFF

clone_size: -
d_call: -
v_call: TRBV24-1
j_call: TRBJ1-2
cdr3_nt: TGTGCCACCAGTGATTTTGACTATGATGGCTACACCTTC
cdr3_aa: CATSDFDYDGYTF

clone_size: -
d_call: TRBD1
v_call: TRBV5-6
j_call: TRBJ1-2
cdr3_nt: TGTGCCAGCAGCCCTGACAGGGGATATGGCTACACCTTC
cdr3_aa: CASSPDRGYGYTF

clone_size: -
d_call: -
v_call: TRBV24-1
j_call: TRBJ1-3
cdr3_nt: TGTGCCGCTTCAGGGACTGGAAACACCATATATTTT
cdr3_aa: CAASGTGNTIYF

clone_size: once
d_call: TRBD1
v_call: TRBV19
j_call: TRBJ1-1
cdr3_nt: TGTGCCAGTCAACCTGGGGGACAGAGGAACACTGAAGCTTTCTTT
cdr3_aa: CASQPGGQRNTEAFF

clone_size: -
d_call: -
v_call: TRBV7-2
j_call: TRBJ1-1
cdr3_nt: TGTGCCAGCAGCTTTTCTCTCGGGGGCACTGAAGCTTTCTTT
cdr3_aa: CASSFSLGGTEAFF

clone_size: -
d_call: -
v_call: TRBV10-3
j_call: TRBJ2-7
cdr3_nt: TGTGCCATCAGTGAGGACGGGAACTACGAGCAGTACTTC
cdr3_aa: CAISEDGNYEQYF

clone_size: -
d_call: TRBD1
v_call: TRBV7-9
j_call: TRBJ1-6
cdr3_nt: TGTGCCAGCAGTAGGGGCGGGACAGGGAAAGGGAATTCACCCCTCCACTTT
cdr3_aa: CASSRGGTGKGNSPLHF

clone_size: -
d_call: -
v_call: TRBV28
j_call: TRBJ1-3
cdr3_nt: TGTGCCAGCAGCACTCAGGGCGTTGCTGGAAACACCATATATTTT
cdr3_aa: CASSTQGVAGNTIYF

clone_size: -
d_call: -
v_call: TRBV7-9
j_call: TRBJ1-4
cdr3_nt: TGTGCCAGCAGCTTATCGCGGAATGAAAAACTGTTTTTT
cdr3_aa: CASSLSRNEKLFF

clone_size: -
d_call: -
v_call: TRBV5-5
j_call: TRBJ1-6
cdr3_nt: TGTGCCAGCAGCTCCCAGAGGGCGATAAATTCACCCCTCCACTTT
cdr3_aa: CASSSQRAINSPLHF

clone_size: -
d_call: -
v_call: TRBV6-5
j_call: TRBJ1-2
cdr3_nt: TGTGCGGGTAGGGAGGGCTATGGCTACACCTTC
cdr3_aa: CAGREGYGYTF

clone_size: -
d_call: -
v_call: TRBV19
j_call: TRBJ2-2
cdr3_nt: TGTGCCAGTAGTAGGGGGGGCGCAGTCGGGGAGCTGTTTTTT
cdr3_aa: CASSRGGAVGELFF

clone_size: -
d_call: TRBD1
v_call: TRBV5-4
j_call: TRBJ1-4
cdr3_nt: TGTGCCAGCAGCCAAGACAGGGATGAAAAACTGTTTTTT
cdr3_aa: CASSQDRDEKLFF

clone_size: once
d_call: TRBD2
v_call: TRBV14
j_call: TRBJ2-5
cdr3_nt: TGTGCCAGCAGCCAAAACAGGAGACTAGCGGAGACCCAGTACTTC
cdr3_aa: CASSQNRRLAETQYF

clone_size: -
d_call: -
v_call: TRBV11-2
j_call: TRBJ1-6
cdr3_nt: TGTGCCAGCAGCTTAGAGCGGGGCGCTCGTCCCCTCCACTTT
cdr3_aa: CASSLERGARPLHF

clone_size: -
d_call: TRBD1
v_call: TRBV6-1
j_call: TRBJ1-1
cdr3_nt: TGTGCCAGCAGTGAATGGACAGGGCTGCAGGTGAACACTGAAGCTTTCTTT
cdr3_aa: CASSEWTGLQVNTEAFF

clone_size: -
d_call: TRBD1
v_call: TRBV30
j_call: TRBJ1-6
cdr3_nt: TGTGCCTCATACAGGGGCGGGGTGGGGAATTCACCCCTCCACTTT
cdr3_aa: CASYRGGVGNSPLHF

clone_size: -
d_call: -
v_call: TRBV12-3/TRBV12-4
j_call: TRBJ1-3
cdr3_nt: TGTGCCAGCAACCCCGGGGGAAACACCATATATTTT
cdr3_aa: CASNPGGNTIYF

clone_size: -
d_call: -
v_call: TRBV6-6
j_call: TRBJ1-4
cdr3_nt: TGTGCCAGCAGTCAAGGGGGACCGGGACACCTGTTTTTT
cdr3_aa: CASSQGGPGHLFF

clone_size: -
d_call: -
v_call: TRBV3-1/TRBV3-2
j_call: TRBJ1-6
cdr3_nt: TGTGCCAGCAGCTATGACAGCTCGAATTCACCCCTCCACTTT
cdr3_aa: CASSYDSSNSPLHF

clone_size: -
d_call: -
v_call: TRBV19
j_call: TRBJ1-1
cdr3_nt: TGTGCCAGTAGCCGGGGTACGGGTTACACTGAAGCTTTCTTT
cdr3_aa: CASSRGTGYTEAFF

clone_size: few
d_call: -
v_call: TRBV19
j_call: TRBJ2-1
cdr3_nt: TGTGCCAGTAGTATTTTGAGGTCTTTCCGGGAGCAGTTCTTC
cdr3_aa: CASSILRSFREQFF

clone_size: -
d_call: -
v_call: TRBV7-2
j_call: TRBJ1-2
cdr3_nt: TGTGCCAGCAGCTTAGGTCCGGGGAACTATGGCTACACCTTC
cdr3_aa: CASSLGPGNYGYTF

clone_size: -
d_call: TRBD1
v_call: TRBV30
j_call: TRBJ1-4
cdr3_nt: TGTGCCTGGAGTGGAAACAGGGGCCCCGCCATAGAACTGTTTTTT
cdr3_aa: CAWSGNRGPAIELFF

clone_size: -
d_call: -
v_call: TRBV18
j_call: TRBJ2-6
cdr3_nt: TGTGCCAGCTCACCATCCAGGGGAGTAACCGGGGCCAACGTCCTGACTTTC
cdr3_aa: CASSPSRGVTGANVLTF

clone_size: -
d_call: TRBD2
v_call: TRBV7-2
j_call: TRBJ2-5
cdr3_nt: TGTGCCAGCAGCTTAGGAGCGGGGGTCCAAGAGACCCAGTACTTC
cdr3_aa: CASSLGAGVQETQYF

clone_size: -
d_call: -
v_call: TRBV7-2
j_call: TRBJ2-3
cdr3_nt: TGTGCCAGCAGCAATAGAGGGGGGGTAACAGATACGCAGTATTTT
cdr3_aa: CASSNRGGVTDTQYF

clone_size: -
d_call: TRBD2
v_call: TRBV2
j_call: TRBJ2-5
cdr3_nt: TGTGCCAGCAGAAGGACTAGCGGGGCCCAAGAGACCCAGTACTTC
cdr3_aa: CASRRTSGAQETQYF

clone_size: -
d_call: TRBD1
v_call: TRBV9
j_call: TRBJ2-5
cdr3_nt: TGTGCCAGCAGCGACTACCGGGACAGGGGGCGAGAGACCCAGTACTTC
cdr3_aa: CASSDYRDRGRETQYF

clone_size: -
d_call: TRBD2
v_call: TRBV9
j_call: TRBJ2-5
cdr3_nt: TGTGCCAGCAGCGTAGCTACAACTAGCGGCGAGACCCAGTACTTC
cdr3_aa: CASSVATTSGETQYF